This T cell receptor beta chain was identified in a study of high-grade serous ovarian cancer treatment subgroups. General study findings and limits: Spatial context was lost because tumors were sequenced in bulk.

V lost 7 bases and J 2 bases, leaving 17 bases between the germline ends. The CDR3 is made up of 15 amino acids. Germline V lookup: CDR1 SGHAT, CDR2 FQNNGV. Only in-frame clones appear in the TCRdb table, and some are missing; sequencing was by immunoSEQ multiplex PCR. Of 6,500 to 8,000 clones detected, 60% to 80% appear once; the ten largest clones hold 4.5% to 6%. Tumor tissue was taken before any definitive surgery or chemotherapy was given. A word on this clone: Its specificity is not known.

This clonotype originated in a human donor with high-grade serous ovarian cancer. This chain connects TRBV11-2 to TRBJ1-1; no reliable D call. Sequences were obtained from tumor tissue. The CDR3 region is CASINRPYTNTEAFF. The CDR3 DNA reads TGTGCCAGCATCAATCGTCCGTATACTAACACTGAAGCTTTCTTT.